This T cell receptor beta chain was profiled in a study of T cells expressing NK-cell markers. Reprocessing the 5' RACE reads, TCRdb reports a single entry for every CDR3 protein and omits DNA. This repertoire comprises a few hundred thousand distinct CDR3 sequences; its ten largest clones make up 5.2%. The CDR3 contains 12 residues. The V gene is TRBV12-3 or TRBV12-4, the J gene TRBJ1-2; TCRdb's D call of TRBD1 is untestable without DNA. This sequence was found in a man between 18 and 69 years old in good health. The sequenced sample was blood T cells: a sorted CD56 or NKG2C T cell subset, CD4+ or CD8+ T cells, or bulk PBMC T cells (not recorded which). The CDR3: CASSSGTYGYTF.